The 8 T cell receptor beta chains below were found in one sample sequenced in a study of shared clonotypes between healthy human individuals. Sequenced by immunoSEQ multiplex PCR; TCRdb stores in-frame clones only, minus some. The table has 2 million to 2.5 million clones, around 95% seen once. Sequencing was carried out using naive CD4+ T cells sorted from blood. This sample's subset: CD45RA+ positively selected. Every receptor here comes from a man younger than 35 in good health.

This clone was seen once. V is TRBV11-2 and J is TRBJ1-2; tentatively, D is TRBD1 (6 bases). In germline, CDR1 is SGHAT, CDR2 FQNNGV. V gave up 0 bases and J gave up 4 bases, with 6 bases separating them. This CDR3 has 13 residues. In DNA form, the CDR3 reads TGTGCCAGCAGCTTAGAGACAGGCTATGGCTACACCTTC. Translation gives CASSLETGYGYTF.

The gene calls are TRBV30 and TRBJ2-7; no clear D. Germline assignment: CDR1 GTSNPN and CDR2 SVGIG (reference sequence). Trimming shortened V by 5 bases and J by 6 bases, and 17 bases separated the two germline ends. CDR3 length: 13 residues. The CDR3 nucleotides read TGTGCCTGGGGCATGTCCAGAGCGTCCGAGCAGTACTTC. This codes for CAWGMSRASEQYF.

The J gene is TRBJ1-2, the V gene TRBV5-1, with TRBD1 identical over 7 bases. Losses at the gene ends were 1 base for V and 7 bases for J; bases not matched to a gene: 10. In germline, CDR1 is SGHRS, CDR2 YFSETQ. The CDR3 consists of 15 residues. CDR3 DNA: TGCGCCAGCAGCTTGAACAGGGGTTCGGCAGGTGGCTACACCTTC. This translates into CASSLNRGSAGGYTF. Full variable domain (missing parts from reference TRBV5-1 and TRBJ1-2): KAGVTQTPRYLIKTRGQQVTLSCSPISGHRSVSWYQQTPGQGLQFLFEYFSETQRNKGNFPGRFSGRQFSNSRSEMNVSTLELGDSALYLCASSLNRGSAGGYTFGSGTRLTVV.

This chain links TRBV7-2 with TRBJ2-5, with 7 bases identical to TRBD2. The V gene's germline CDR1 is SGHTA and CDR2 FQGNSA. The CDR3 runs to 15 residues. V was pared by 3 bases and J by 5 bases, with 9 bases of the junction left unmatched. CDR3 in amino acids: CASSFQQLATETQYF. CDR3 sequence (DNA): TGTGCCAGCAGCTTCCAACAACTAGCGACGGAGACCCAGTACTTC.

The table lists this clone with a few counts. The chain recombines TRBV10-3 with TRBJ1-1; no definite D call. The germline V gene has CDR1 ENHRY and CDR2 SYGVKD. V was trimmed by 3 bases and J by 7 bases, leaving 18 bases between them. The CDR3 is made up of 15 amino acids. As DNA, the CDR3 is TGTGCCATCAGTGAAAATCGGAAGGGTATGGATGAAGCTTTCTTT. It codes for CAISENRKGMDEAFF.

The sample holds a few counts of this clone. Other DNA sequences of this sample code for an identical CDR3. The chain joins TRBV20-1 to TRBJ1-1; D gene unclear. This CDR3 spans 11 amino acids. Germline values: CDR1 DFQATT, CDR2 SNEGSKA (reference sequence). V was clipped by 0 bases and J by 6 bases, with 5 bases between them. CDR3: CSARDRAEAFF. CDR3 coding DNA: TGCAGTGCTAGAGATCGGGCTGAAGCTTTCTTT.

This rearrangement joins TRBV10-1 to TRBJ2-7; 9 bases map to TRBD1. Germline CDR1 and CDR2: WNHNN and SYGVQD (reference sequence). Losses at the gene ends were 11 bases for V and 7 bases for J; bases not matched to a gene: 24. This CDR3 is built from 17 residues. The CDR3 sequence is CAGIPGQGEEIGGEQYF. Here the CDR3 DNA reads TGCGCCGGGATTCCGGGACAGGGCGAGGAAATCGGGGGGGAGCAGTACTTC.

This clone has more than one count but fewer than ten. The V call is TRBV6-5, the J call TRBJ1-2, with D perhaps matching TRBD1 (6 bases). V lost 2 bases and J lost 4, with 8 bases in between. The germline V gene encodes CDR1 MNHEY and CDR2 SVGAGI. This CDR3 has 13 residues. The CDR3 reads CASSYGGAYGYTF. The CDR3 DNA follows: TGTGCCAGCAGTTACGGGGGCGCCTATGGCTACACCTTC.